The rows below give T cell receptor beta chains drawn from one sample of a study of shared clonotypes between healthy human individuals. The protocol was immunoSEQ multiplex PCR, while the TCRdb copy is restricted to in-frame clones and leaves out a portion. The repertoire holds about half a million clones, with 65% to 85% as singletons. Sequenced material: PBMCs. Receptor source: a woman between 40 and 50 years old in good health. Some clones in this sample may be carry-over from other donors' samples. Both conserved end residues are trimmed from each CDR3. The order of the fields is D gene, J gene, V gene, CDR3 protein. The D gene is left open where the match is weak.

>TRBD1|TRBJ2-5|TRBV28
ASSPIRQGVSQETQY
>TRBD2|TRBJ2-3|TRBV4-3
ASSQAGLARTDTQY
>-|-|TRBV30
AWSVTPYEQY
>-|TRBJ1-2|TRBV27
ASSPLRGVNGYT
>-|TRBJ2-1|TRBV18
ASSPTGALASEQF
>TRBD1|TRBJ2-7|TRBV7-3
ASSCRRDRGHYEQY
>TRBD1|TRBJ2-4|TRBV25-1
ASSESSTGGPKNIQY
>TRBD1|TRBJ1-1|TRBV9
ASSVETQGAAF
>-|TRBJ2-1|TRBV18
ASSLRQTPYNEQF
>TRBD1|TRBJ2-7|TRBV13
ASTSWGQGAGEQY
>-|TRBJ2-3|TRBV7-3
ASSLTGQDTQY
>-|TRBJ1-1|TRBV5-1
ASETVENTEAF
>TRBD1|TRBJ2-7|TRBV2
ASRGTGGTYEQY
>-|TRBJ1-5|TRBV7-2
ASSAHGAGSDQPQH
>-|TRBJ1-1|TRBV5-1
ASSLSHPGGAAF
>TRBD2|TRBJ2-1|TRBV4-3
ASSQRTSGALSYNEQF
>TRBD1|TRBJ2-1|TRBV25-1
ASSVQSGTGMFNEQF
>-|TRBJ1-2|TRBV19
ASRPTQNYGYT
>-|TRBJ1-1|TRBV10-3
AIARQDDTEAF
>-|TRBJ1-2|TRBV7-3
ASSLTPQGKFGYT
>-|TRBJ2-3|TRBV11-2
ASSLGVRDTQY
>-|TRBJ1-4|TRBV5-1
ASSLGQGSEKLF
>TRBD1|TRBJ2-7|TRBV28
ASSSPGGNEQY
>-|TRBJ2-1|TRBV5-4
ASSHPSRADNEQF
>-|TRBJ2-6|TRBV28
ASSSTVNSGANVLT
>-|TRBJ2-6|TRBV27
ASTFAGANVLT
>TRBD1|TRBJ2-1|TRBV2
ASSGTGERYNEQF
>TRBD1|-|TRBV29-1
SVEAPGTGGSYEQY
>-|TRBJ2-7|TRBV30
AWSLNYEQY
>-|TRBJ1-1|TRBV7-2
ASSLESGRGTEAF
>TRBD1|TRBJ2-7|TRBV2
ASMPGQGRPEQY
>-|TRBJ2-1|TRBV4-1
ASSHSGLF
>-|TRBJ2-7|TRBV11-2
ASTTRPGNYEQY
>-|TRBJ1-5|TRBV9
ASSVGGLQPQH
>TRBD1|TRBJ1-2|TRBV7-3
ASSPQGQGYYGYT
>-|TRBJ1-1|TRBV2
ASSGRQNTEAF
>-|TRBJ2-2|TRBV28
ASSLWGTDTGELF
>-|TRBJ2-6|TRBV19
ASSIVGAGANVLT
>TRBD2|TRBJ2-5|TRBV13
ASSLRAGGETQY
>TRBD2|TRBJ2-7|TRBV5-4
ASSLFPGGEQY
>-|TRBJ2-3|TRBV30
ACSSGTDTQY
>TRBD1|TRBJ2-2|TRBV5-1
ASSRTGLNTGELF
>-|TRBJ2-5|TRBV6-1
ASSDLGLGQETQY
>TRBD2|TRBJ2-1|TRBV5-1
ASSATSGRYNEQF
>-|TRBJ2-1|TRBV10-3
AITPDPSGEQF
>TRBD1|TRBJ1-1|TRBV2
ASYGRASKPGQGPLNTEAF
>TRBD1|TRBJ1-4|TRBV19
ASSAIMGQGTNEKLF
>-|TRBJ2-1|TRBV18
ASSPTLAEQF
>-|TRBJ1-4|TRBV7-2
ASSLRGLSLEKLF
>-|TRBJ1-1|TRBV18
ASSPEVRVNTEAF
>-|TRBJ2-3|TRBV7-6
ASSERPADTQY
>TRBD2|TRBJ2-5|TRBV10-3
AISESGLAQETQY
>-|TRBJ2-7|TRBV5-4
ASSPRLGSPTYEQY
>-|TRBJ2-7|TRBV7-2
ASSSNTGPYEQY